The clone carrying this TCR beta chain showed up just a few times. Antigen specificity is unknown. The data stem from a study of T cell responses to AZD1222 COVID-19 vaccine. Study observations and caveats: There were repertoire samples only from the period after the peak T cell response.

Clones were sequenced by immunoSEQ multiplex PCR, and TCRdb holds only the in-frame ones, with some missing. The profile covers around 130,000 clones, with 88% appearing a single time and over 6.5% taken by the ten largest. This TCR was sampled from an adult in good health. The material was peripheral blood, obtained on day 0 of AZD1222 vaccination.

The CDR3 loop is CATSDYPGTDTQYF. The DNA for the CDR3 is TGTGCCACCAGTGATTACCCAGGCACAGATACGCAGTATTTT. The chain couples TRBV24-1 to TRBJ2-3; D is ambiguous. The CDR3 has 14 residues. The germline gives CDR1 KGHDR, CDR2 SFDVKD. Between the trimmed V and J ends, which lost 2 bases and 1 base, there was a span of 6 bases.